Listed below are T cell receptor beta chains from one sample, sequenced in a study of identical twins. TCRdb fed the 5' RACE reads into MiXCR, producing one record per CDR3 protein. Of 200,000 to 250,000 distinct CDR3 sequences detected, approximately 8.3% appear once; the ten largest clones hold 1.5% to 2.5%. The same data also went into a second study, on yellow fever vaccine responses in identical twins.

The specimen was memory (CD45RO+) T cells sorted from blood. These receptor sequences come from a woman aged 18-29 years in good health. CDR3s include the opening cysteine and the closing phenylalanine or tryptophan. Each record gives: J gene, D gene, clone size, V gene, CDR3 protein, CDR3 DNA. D genes are given only for firm matches. Some rows mark clone size as missing; the rest say once, few, many or name a class of expanded clone.

j_call: TRBJ2-5
d_call: TRBD2
clone_size: NA
v_call: TRBV4-2
cdr3_aa: CASSLTGLAPETQYF
cdr3_nt: TGTGCCAGCAGCCTAACGGGACTAGCCCCTGAGACCCAGTACTTC

j_call: TRBJ1-1
d_call: TRBD1
clone_size: many
v_call: TRBV6-5
cdr3_aa: CASSYSPGQGSRTEAFF
cdr3_nt: TGTGCCAGCAGTTATTCACCGGGACAGGGGTCGAGGACTGAAGCTTTCTTT

j_call: TRBJ1-2
d_call: NA
clone_size: many
v_call: TRBV6-6
cdr3_aa: CASSLDPNYGYTF
cdr3_nt: TGTGCCAGCAGCCTGGACCCTAACTATGGCTACACCTTC

j_call: TRBJ2-1
d_call: TRBD1
clone_size: NA
v_call: TRBV20-1
cdr3_aa: CSAPDRGPEQFF
cdr3_nt: TGCAGTGCCCCCGACAGGGGGCCCGAGCAGTTCTTC

j_call: TRBJ1-1
d_call: NA
clone_size: many
v_call: TRBV7-2
cdr3_aa: CASSPRGNTEAFF
cdr3_nt: TGTGCCAGCAGCCCACGGGGGAACACTGAAGCTTTCTTT

j_call: TRBJ2-7
d_call: TRBD2
clone_size: few
v_call: TRBV30
cdr3_aa: CAWSRTSATYEQYF
cdr3_nt: TGTGCCTGGAGTAGAACTAGCGCGACCTACGAGCAGTACTTC

j_call: TRBJ2-1
d_call: TRBD1
clone_size: many
v_call: TRBV6-1
cdr3_aa: CASKQGQGINNEQFF
cdr3_nt: TGTGCCAGCAAGCAGGGACAGGGGATAAACAATGAGCAGTTCTTC

j_call: TRBJ1-1
d_call: NA
clone_size: few
v_call: TRBV4-3
cdr3_aa: CASSPGGGGGSTEAFF
cdr3_nt: TGCGCCAGCAGCCCCGGGGGCGGTGGAGGGAGCACTGAAGCTTTCTTT

j_call: TRBJ2-3
d_call: TRBD2
clone_size: NA
v_call: TRBV24-1
cdr3_aa: CATSEAGGPTDTQYF
cdr3_nt: TGTGCCACCAGTGAGGCGGGAGGGCCAACAGATACGCAGTATTTT

j_call: TRBJ1-3
d_call: TRBD1
clone_size: many
v_call: TRBV29-1
cdr3_aa: CSVGTDNSGNTIYF
cdr3_nt: TGCAGCGTGGGGACAGACAACTCTGGAAACACCATATATTTT

j_call: TRBJ2-7
d_call: TRBD1
clone_size: many
v_call: TRBV7-2
cdr3_aa: CASSLAQGGAYEQYF
cdr3_nt: TGTGCCAGCAGCTTAGCACAGGGGGGAGCCTACGAGCAGTACTTC

j_call: TRBJ1-2
d_call: NA
clone_size: few
v_call: TRBV11-2
cdr3_aa: CASSLDGPGALYGYTF
cdr3_nt: TGTGCCAGCAGCTTAGATGGGCCAGGGGCCCTCTATGGCTACACCTTC

j_call: TRBJ2-1
d_call: NA
clone_size: NA
v_call: TRBV3-1
cdr3_aa: CASSQDERAQFF
cdr3_nt: TGTGCCAGCAGCCAAGATGAGCGGGCCCAGTTCTTC

j_call: TRBJ1-5
d_call: NA
clone_size: many
v_call: TRBV12-3/TRBV12-4
cdr3_aa: CASNMGGNQPQHF
cdr3_nt: TGTGCCAGCAACATGGGCGGAAATCAGCCCCAGCATTTT

j_call: TRBJ2-1
d_call: TRBD1
clone_size: NA
v_call: TRBV15
cdr3_aa: CATSRDKRTGDNEQFF
cdr3_nt: TGTGCCACCAGCAGAGATAAGAGGACAGGCGACAATGAGCAGTTCTTC

j_call: TRBJ2-7
d_call: NA
clone_size: NA
v_call: TRBV6-5
cdr3_aa: CASSYSSKQSYEQYF
cdr3_nt: TGTGCCAGCAGTTACTCGTCTAAGCAATCCTACGAGCAGTACTTC

j_call: TRBJ2-1
d_call: NA
clone_size: few
v_call: TRBV20-1
cdr3_aa: CSALNGNYNEQFF
cdr3_nt: TGCAGTGCCTTGAACGGGAACTACAATGAGCAGTTCTTC

j_call: TRBJ2-3
d_call: TRBD1
clone_size: few
v_call: TRBV24-1
cdr3_aa: CATSDSGTGGFADTQYF
cdr3_nt: TGTGCCACCAGTGATTCGGGGACAGGGGGTTTTGCAGATACGCAGTATTTT

j_call: TRBJ2-7
d_call: TRBD1
clone_size: few
v_call: TRBV27
cdr3_aa: CASRKPTGALSYEQYF
cdr3_nt: TGTGCCAGCAGGAAACCGACAGGGGCCCTTTCCTACGAGCAGTACTTC

j_call: TRBJ2-7
d_call: TRBD1
clone_size: NA
v_call: TRBV20-1
cdr3_aa: CSARLGQGREQYF
cdr3_nt: TGCAGTGCTAGATTGGGACAGGGACGCGAGCAGTACTTC

j_call: TRBJ2-2
d_call: NA
clone_size: few
v_call: TRBV3-1
cdr3_aa: CASKVKGNTGELFF
cdr3_nt: TGTGCCAGCAAAGTTAAAGGGAACACCGGGGAGCTGTTTTTT

j_call: TRBJ1-2
d_call: TRBD1
clone_size: NA
v_call: TRBV7-9
cdr3_aa: CASSRQGVVVDGYTF
cdr3_nt: TGTGCCAGCAGCCGACAGGGGGTAGTCGTGGATGGCTACACCTTC